The 30 T cell receptor beta chains given below trace back to one sample, sequenced in a study of CD8+ T cells in alopecia areata. Noted treatment: oral pan-JAK inhibitor, 5-10 mg twice daily. Reverse transcribed after extraction, RNA yielded cDNA as the sequencing template. Sequenced by immunoSEQ multiplex PCR; TCRdb stores in-frame clones only, minus some. The table has approximately 150,000 clones, around 87% seen once. Sequenced here: CD8+ T cells sorted from blood, sampled at week 4, from a patient treated with tofacitinib. All receptors derive from a human donor with alopecia areata.

The CDR3 DNA sequence: TGCAGCGTTGAGGCAGGGGATAACACCGGGGAGCTGTTTTTT. The encoded protein is CSVEAGDNTGELFF. The genes are TRBV29-1 and TRBJ2-2; maybe TRBD1 (6 bases). Trimming removed 3 bases at V and 2 bases at J, with 10 bases between. Per germline, CDR1 SQVTM and CDR2 ANQGSEA. The CDR3 covers 14 residues.

The chain uses TRBV2 and TRBJ1-4; D is perhaps TRBD1 (5 bases). This CDR3 contains 15 residues. V shed 7 bases and J shed 5 bases, with 17 bases lying between them. The germline V gene encodes CDR1 SNHLY and CDR2 FYNNEI. The CDR3 DNA is TGTGCCAGCACCGACAGTGGCAGCCCCAATGAAAAACTGTTTTTT. Residues: CASTDSGSPNEKLFF.

The chain links TRBV5-1 to TRBJ2-7; 9 bases line up with TRBD2. Germline V gene lookup returns CDR1 SGHRS and CDR2 YFSETQ. V trimming: 1 base; J trimming: 2 bases; junction bases outside the gene matches: 7. This CDR3 has 16 amino acids. The CDR3 sequence is CASSLLGSGSTYEQYF. CDR3 DNA: TGCGCCAGCAGCTTGTTGGGTAGCGGGAGTACCTACGAGCAGTACTTC.

V is TRBV9 and J is TRBJ2-2, with 10 bases identical to TRBD2. J gave up 0 bases and V 7 bases, and 3 bases lay outside the gene matches. The CDR3 contains 15 residues. The V gene's germline CDR1 is SGDLS and CDR2 YYNGEE. The CDR3 nucleotides read TGTGCCAGCCGCAGCGGGGGGGCGAACACCGGGGAGCTGTTTTTT. Protein sequence: CASRSGGANTGELFF.

CDR3 region: CASSLISTDTQYF. CDR3 DNA sequence: TGTGCCAGCAGCTTAATATCCACAGATACGCAGTATTTT. The chain is built from TRBV7-2 and TRBJ2-3; D is unresolved. The V gene's germline CDR1 is SGHTA and CDR2 FQGNSA. V was pared by 2 bases and J by 2 bases, with 5 bases between. The CDR3 covers 13 residues.

The chain is built from TRBV29-1 and TRBJ2-7; TRBD1 aligns across 7 bases. Losses at the gene ends were 4 bases for V and 1 base for J; bases not matched to a gene: 4. Germline CDR1 reads SQVTM; CDR2 reads ANQGSEA. This CDR3 has 13 amino acids. CDR3 sequence: CSVGDRVSYEQYF. The CDR3 DNA follows: TGCAGCGTTGGAGACAGGGTGTCCTACGAGCAGTACTTC.

The chain combines TRBV30 with TRBJ2-7, with D tentatively TRBD1 (5 bases). The V and J ends lost 0 bases and 6 bases respectively, with 12 bases between them. Germline V gene data show CDR1 as GTSNPN and CDR2 as SVGIG (reference sequence). The CDR3 is made up of 13 amino acids. CDR3 amino acids: CAWSVRRGSEQYF. As DNA, the CDR3 is TGTGCCTGGAGTGTACGAAGGGGCTCCGAGCAGTACTTC.

The chain is built from TRBV10-3 and TRBJ2-3; maybe TRBD1 (6 bases). The CDR3 totals 14 residues. Trimming pared 2 bases from V and 4 bases from J, leaving 10 bases between. The germline gives CDR1 ENHRY, CDR2 SYGVKD. CDR3 DNA sequence: TGTGCCATCAGTGAGGGGACATTGGCAGATACGCAGTATTTT. Translation gives CAISEGTLADTQYF.

This sequence joins TRBV25-1 and TRBJ1-1; D is perhaps TRBD1 (5 bases). Per the germline V gene, CDR1 is MGHDK and CDR2 is SYGVNS. Trimming stripped 1 base from V and 0 bases from J, with 12 bases between. This CDR3 spans 16 amino acids. The CDR3 nucleotides read TGTGCCAGCAGTGAATTGGGGCGTACCATGAACACTGAAGCTTTCTTT. As protein: CASSELGRTMNTEAFF. The entire variable domain, with the rest obtained from reference TRBV25-1 and TRBJ1-1, is as follows: EADIYQTPRYLVIGTGKKITLECSQTMGHDKMYWYQQDPGMELHLIHYSYGVNSTEKGDLSSESTVSRIRTEHFPLTLESARPSHTSQYLCASSELGRTMNTEAFFGQGTRLTVV.

The V gene is TRBV29-1, the J gene TRBJ2-7; 9 bases are a match to TRBD2. The V gene's germline CDR1 is SQVTM and CDR2 ANQGSEA. This CDR3 spans 13 amino acids. Trimming took 3 bases from V and 4 from J; bases not matched to a gene: 4. CDR3 bases: TGCAGCGTTGACGCGGGGGGGACTTACGAGCAGTACTTC. This gives the protein CSVDAGGTYEQYF.

This clone was detected only once. The chain uses TRBV9 and TRBJ2-6; D remains unclear. Germline CDR1 SGDLS, CDR2 YYNGEE. This CDR3 has 15 residues. Trimming removed 3 bases from V and 0 bases from J, with 7 bases in between. CDR3 sequence reads: CASSEDLSGANVLTF. The CDR3 DNA follows: TGTGCCAGCAGCGAGGACCTCTCTGGGGCCAACGTCCTGACTTTC. The full variable domain, its missing parts supplied by reference TRBV9 and TRBJ2-6, is DSGVTQTPKHLITATGQRVTLRCSPRSGDLSVYWYQQSLDQGLQFLIQYYNGEERAKGNILERFSAQQFPDLHSELNLSSLELGDSALYFCASSEDLSGANVLTFGAGSRLTVL.

This clone was seen a handful of times. The chain carries TRBV29-1 and TRBJ2-1; 11 bases agree with TRBD2. This CDR3 spans 13 amino acids. The germline CDR1 and CDR2 sequences are SQVTM and ANQGSEA. V lost 8 bases, J lost 4 bases, and 4 bases stayed unmatched. DNA of the CDR3: TGCAGCCTGGGACTAGCGGATTACAATGAGCAGTTCTTC. Translating it yields CSLGLADYNEQFF.

CDR3 sequence reads: CASMSNRPPYNEQFF. The CDR3 coding sequence is TGCGCCAGCATGAGCAACCGACCCCCTTACAATGAGCAGTTCTTC. The rearrangement uses TRBV5-1 and TRBJ2-1; no firm D call. There are 15 residues in the CDR3. V lost 6 bases and J lost 4, with 17 bases in between. From germline, CDR1 is SGHRS and CDR2 YFSETQ.

The chain links TRBV7-8 to TRBJ2-5, with 8 bases lining up with TRBD2. J was trimmed by 2 bases and V by 5 bases; bases with no gene match: 13. The CDR3 sequence is 17 residues long. The germline V gene encodes CDR1 SGHVS and CDR2 FQNEAQ. The CDR3 nucleotides are TGTGCCAGCAGCCAAACCGAGGGCAGCGGGAGACAAGAGACCCAGTACTTC. Translated: CASSQTEGSGRQETQYF.

J is TRBJ2-5 and V is TRBV29-1, with D maybe TRBD2 (5 bases). The J call may be mistaken, given a closer DNA end match to TRBJ2-7. The CDR3 is 14 amino acids. CDR1 is SQVTM, CDR2 ANQGSEA, per germline. The CDR3 DNA sequence: TGCAGCGTTTACCTCCGTGGACTCCCCTACGAGCAGTACTTC. Its translation is CSVYLRGLPYEQYF.

The rearrangement links TRBV7-2 to TRBJ1-5; perhaps TRBD1 as D (5 bases). CDR1 and CDR2 (germline): SGHTA, FQGNSA. The V end was cut by 1 base, the J end by 7 bases, with 11 bases between. This CDR3 comprises 14 residues. CDR3 nucleotide sequence: TGTGCCAGCAGCTTAGTGGGGCGGGGACAGCCCCAGCATTTT. This encodes CASSLVGRGQPQHF.

The CDR3 DNA reads TGCAGCGTTCAACCGACAGGGGAGCAGTTCTTC. Amino acid sequence: CSVQPTGEQFF. The rearrangement links TRBV29-1 to TRBJ2-1, with TRBD1 identical over 7 bases. V lost 5 bases, J lost 10 bases, and 5 bases stayed unmatched. In germline, CDR1 is SQVTM, CDR2 ANQGSEA. The CDR3 sequence is 11 residues long.

The J gene is TRBJ2-7, the V gene TRBV29-1; D is unresolved. The length of the CDR3 is 14 residues. Germline CDR1 reads SQVTM; CDR2 reads ANQGSEA. Trimming removed 4 bases at V and 1 base at J, with 14 bases between. The CDR3 DNA sequence: TGCAGCGTTGCTGAGGTGAATTGGTCCTACGAGCAGTACTTC. Amino acid sequence: CSVAEVNWSYEQYF.

The chain links TRBV6-5 to TRBJ2-7; D is perhaps TRBD2 (5 bases). This CDR3 contains 16 residues. V dropped 0 bases and J dropped 0 bases, with 12 bases sitting between them. Germline CDR1 MNHEY, CDR2 SVGAGI. CDR3 DNA: TGTGCCAGCAGTTACTCGAGGGCAGAGAGCTCCTACGAGCAGTACTTC. This sequence encodes CASSYSRAESSYEQYF.

V gene TRBV13 combines with J gene TRBJ2-1, with 9 bases aligning to TRBD1. Germline values: CDR1 PRHDT, CDR2 FYEKMQ (reference sequence). J was trimmed by 2 bases and V by 7 bases; bases with no gene match: 3. CDR3 length: 14 residues. DNA for the CDR3: TGTGCCAGCACTGACAGGGGGACCTACAATGAGCAGTTCTTC. This codes for CASTDRGTYNEQFF.

The chain has TRBV7-9 and TRBJ2-1; 7 bases match TRBD2. The germline V gene has CDR1 SEHNR and CDR2 FQNEAQ (reference sequence). This CDR3 is built from 15 residues. Trimming took 5 bases from V and 5 from J; bases not matched to a gene: 9. CDR3: CASSQVGRENNEQFF. In nucleotides, the CDR3 is TGTGCCAGCAGCCAGGTTGGGCGGGAGAACAATGAGCAGTTCTTC.

In this sample, this clone turned up a few times. The chain uses TRBV14 and TRBJ2-7; D is unclear. Trimming took 2 bases from V and 2 from J, leaving 1 base between them. The CDR3 has 11 amino acids. Per the germline V gene, CDR1 is SGHDN and CDR2 is FVKESK. The CDR3 sequence is CASSQTYEQYF. Written as DNA, the CDR3 is TGTGCCAGCAGCCAAACCTACGAGCAGTACTTC.

There are a few counts of this clone. V is TRBV11-2 and J is TRBJ2-3, with 9 nucleotides matching TRBD2. Unmatched junction bases numbered 5, after V lost 1 base and J lost 3 bases. From germline, CDR1 is SGHAT and CDR2 FQNNGV. CDR3 length equals 16 residues. CDR3 sequence: CASSLVAGGRTDTQYF. In DNA, the CDR3 is TGTGCCAGCAGCTTAGTGGCGGGGGGGCGGACAGATACGCAGTATTTT. The entire variable domain, with the rest obtained from reference TRBV11-2 and TRBJ2-3, is as follows: EAGVAQSPRYKIIEKRQSVAFWCNPISGHATLYWYQQILGQGPKLLIQFQNNGVVDDSQLPKDRFSAERLKGVDSTLKIQPAKLEDSAVYLCASSLVAGGRTDTQYFGPGTRLTVL.

The genes are TRBV29-1 and TRBJ2-7, with 7 bases identical to TRBD1. This CDR3 is built from 13 residues. V trimming: 8 bases; J trimming: 2 bases; junction bases outside the gene matches: 9. Germline CDR1 reads SQVTM; CDR2 reads ANQGSEA. The CDR3 coding sequence is TGCAGCCTCCGTGAGACAGGGACCTACGAGCAGTACTTC. It encodes CSLRETGTYEQYF.

The rearrangement joins TRBV19 to TRBJ2-7, with unresolved D. Germline CDR1 is LNHDA and CDR2 is SQIVND (reference sequence). CDR3 size: 14 residues. The V end was cut by 8 bases, the J end by 3 bases, with 17 bases between. For the CDR3, the DNA is TGTGCCAGTGCGCCTGGGTTAGGGATCTACGAGCAGTACTTC. Protein: CASAPGLGIYEQYF.

The chain couples TRBV9 to TRBJ2-2; D may correspond to TRBD1 or TRBD2 (5 bases each). V was pared by 0 bases and J by 1 base, with 13 bases between. The CDR3 contains 17 residues. CDR1 is SGDLS, CDR2 YYNGEE, per germline. The CDR3 here is CASSVVGDDLNTGELFF. As DNA, the CDR3 is TGTGCCAGCAGCGTAGTAGGGGACGACCTGAACACCGGGGAGCTGTTTTTT.

Of note for this clone: No DNA is shown, since the ends of the CDR3 on it are uncertain; the CDR3 is the one TCRdb lists. The chain carries TRBV7-2 and TRBJ1-5. The CDR3 totals 15 residues, both ends included. The V gene's germline CDR1 is SGHTA and CDR2 FQGNSA. The CDR3 loop reads CASSPHFGAGQPQHF.

The rearrangement joins TRBV10-3 to TRBJ2-1; D may be TRBD2 (6 bases). V was clipped by 3 bases and J by 0 bases, with 18 bases between them. Germline CDR1 reads ENHRY; CDR2 reads SYGVKD. The CDR3 is 18 residues long. In nucleotides, the CDR3 is TGTGCCATCAGTGAAAAATGGGGGGAGCACCTCTCCTACAATGAGCAGTTCTTC. It encodes CAISEKWGEHLSYNEQFF.

This chain joins TRBV6-5 and TRBJ2-7; tentative D call: TRBD2 (7 bases). CDR1 is MNHEY, CDR2 SVGAGI, per germline. The CDR3 runs to 15 residues. Trimming took off 6 bases at V and 2 bases at J, with 17 bases between the two ends. CDR3 DNA: TGTGCCAGCAGCTCCTATGGCGGGGGCCCCTACGAGCAGTACTTC. As protein: CASSSYGGGPYEQYF.

The chain links TRBV27 to TRBJ2-7; D is unclear. The germline V and J ends were trimmed by 3 bases and 2 bases, with 8 bases remaining between them. The germline V gene has CDR1 MNHEY and CDR2 SMNVEV (reference sequence). The CDR3 length is 13 residues. CDR3: CASSFRQAYEQYF. For the CDR3, the DNA is TGTGCCAGCAGTTTTAGACAAGCCTACGAGCAGTACTTC.